The 16 T cell receptor beta chains below were found in one sample sequenced in a study of T cell repertoires in cytomegalovirus infection. TCRdb called the reads again in MiXCR, with one record for every CDR3 protein. Of nearly 650,000 distinct CDR3 sequences listed, less than 25% are singletons. Specimen: CD8+ T cells from PBMCs. Source of these receptors: a human donor in good health (CMV status not recorded). Some clones in this sample may be carry-over from other donors' samples.

This clonotype occurred a few times. A read error may account for a junction end that differs from germline. V usage is TRBV2 and J usage is TRBJ1-5; D is undetermined. This CDR3 is 17 amino acids long. Per germline, CDR1 SNHLY and CDR2 FYNNEI. The DNA for the CDR3 is TGTGTCAGCGTCAAAACCTCCAGCGCAGGAGGCGTACAGCCCCAGCATTTT. Protein: CVSVKTSSAGGVQPQHF.

V is TRBV12-3 or TRBV12-4 and J is TRBJ2-1, with D uncertain. V lost 4 bases and J 0 bases, leaving 10 bases between the germline ends. The CDR3 spans 15 residues. CDR3 sequence reads: CASSSLSSSYNEQFF. CDR3 in DNA: TGTGCCAGCAGTTCCTTATCCAGCTCCTACAATGAGCAGTTCTTC.

This clonotype was observed many times. J is TRBJ2-3 and V is TRBV7-3; D unclear. This CDR3 is built from 13 residues. Per germline, CDR1 SGHTA and CDR2 FQGTGA. Trimming stripped 7 bases from V and 1 base from J, with 9 bases between. In nucleotides, the CDR3 is TGTGCCAGCACCCTAACGGGCACAGATACGCAGTATTTT. This translates into CASTLTGTDTQYF.

This clonotype was recorded many times. V gene TRBV29-1 combines with J gene TRBJ2-1; either TRBD1 or TRBD2 may supply D (5 bases each). The CDR3 is 12 amino acids. The V gene lost 8 bases and the J gene lost 7 bases, with 15 bases spanning the gap. Germline CDR1 and CDR2: SQVTM and ANQGSEA. CDR3 sequence (DNA): TGCAGCCTAGCTCAGGGTCGGAATGAGCAGTTCTTC. Its translation is CSLAQGRNEQFF.

This clonotype was picked up many times. The chain has TRBV7-6 and TRBJ2-5, with 8 nucleotides matching TRBD1. The CDR3 consists of 15 residues. J gave up 3 bases and V 1 base, and 4 bases lay outside the gene matches. The V gene's germline CDR1 is SGHVS and CDR2 FNYEAQ. The CDR3 protein is CASSLEGQGEETQYF. The CDR3 DNA reads TGTGCCAGCAGCTTAGAAGGACAGGGCGAAGAGACCCAGTACTTC.

The CDR3 DNA sequence: TGCAGTGCCGAGGGGGAAAATAATTCACCCCTCCACTTT. It encodes CSAEGENNSPLHF. V usage is TRBV20-1 and J usage is TRBJ1-6; a weak D match, TRBD1 (6 bases). V was cut by 6 bases and J by 5 bases, with 11 bases left in between. The CDR3 runs 13 residues. From germline, CDR1 is DFQATT and CDR2 SNEGSKA (reference sequence).

This clonotype was counted only a few times. This CDR3 is CASSLVGTGVLNNEQFF. DNA of the CDR3: TGTGCCAGCAGCTTAGTTGGGACAGGGGTCCTAAACAATGAGCAGTTCTTC. This sequence joins TRBV7-9 and TRBJ2-1; 10 bases fit TRBD1. The CDR3 length is 17 residues. Germline values: CDR1 SEHNR, CDR2 FQNEAQ (reference sequence). The ends lost 1 base at V and 5 bases at J; junction bases unmatched: 8.

The chain couples TRBV14 to TRBJ1-1; D unclear. CDR3 length: 13 amino acids. Trimming pared 1 base from V and 7 bases from J, leaving 10 bases between. Germline values: CDR1 SGHDN, CDR2 FVKESK. The CDR3 loop reads CASSQGRVIEAFF. In DNA form, the CDR3 reads TGTGCCAGCAGCCAAGGCCGAGTAATTGAAGCTTTCTTT.

The chain employs TRBV29-1 and TRBJ2-7, with D possibly matching TRBD1 (5 bases). This CDR3 is 15 amino acids long. Germline CDR1 and CDR2: SQVTM and ANQGSEA. Trimming removed 2 bases from V and 2 bases from J, with 16 bases in between. The CDR3 DNA reads TGCAGCGTTGAATCAGGGCAGGGATTAGCCTACGAGCAGTACTTC. Translation: CSVESGQGLAYEQYF.

This clonotype was detected many times. The chain links TRBV7-8 to TRBJ1-1; a possible D gene is TRBD1 (5 bases). Trimming left V 3 bases short and J 1 base short, with 18 bases between. This CDR3 region has 17 residues. Germline V gives CDR1 SGHVS, CDR2 FQNEAQ. The CDR3 sequence: CASSFRKRDVGNTEAFF. For the CDR3, the DNA is TGTGCCAGCAGCTTCCGTAAGAGGGACGTTGGGAACACTGAAGCTTTCTTT.

The chain is built from TRBV13 and TRBJ2-1; 7 bases line up with TRBD1. Germline V gene sequence: CDR1 PRHDT, CDR2 FYEKMQ (reference sequence). With 3 bases clipped from V and 10 bases from J, the junction kept 3 bases outside the gene matches. The CDR3 loop spans 12 amino acids. The CDR3 DNA sequence: TGTGCCAGCAGCTTTGACAGGGAAGAGCAGTTCTTC. Translating gives CASSFDREEQFF.

The J gene is TRBJ2-3, the V gene TRBV12-3 or TRBV12-4, with 7 bases lining up with TRBD2. Trimming removed 1 base from V and 3 bases from J; junction bases left unmatched: 4. The CDR3 loop spans 15 amino acids. The CDR3 nucleotides read TGTGCCAGCAGTTTAGACGGGGGGACGACAGATACGCAGTATTTT. Its protein is CASSLDGGTTDTQYF.

This clonotype was observed at least ten times. This chain connects TRBV7-8 to TRBJ2-7, with D possibly matching TRBD1 (5 bases). V was clipped by 1 base and J by 2 bases, with 12 bases between them. The length of the CDR3 is 15 residues. Germline CDR1 and CDR2: SGHVS and FQNEAQ. CDR3 nucleotides: TGTGCCAGCAGCTTAGATCGGACAAGGGCCTACGAGCAGTACGTC. Residues: CASSLDRTRAYEQYV.

Of note for this clonotype: The junction shows a germline mismatch at one end, possibly a read error. This chain joins TRBV12-3 or TRBV12-4 and TRBJ1-2; TRBD1 is a possible D gene (5 bases). The CDR3 covers 16 residues. Here the CDR3 reads CASSLARKARQGLTFF. The CDR3 DNA follows: TGTGCCAGCAGTTTAGCACGTAAAGCTAGGCAGGGCTTAACCTTCTTC.

In this sample, this clonotype turned up a few times. V gene TRBV12-3 or TRBV12-4 combines with J gene TRBJ2-5; TRBD1 aligns across 8 bases. This CDR3 spans 13 amino acids. The V and J ends lost 6 bases and 1 base, in that order; junction bases with no gene match: 1. The CDR3 sequence is CASRTGGQETQYF. The CDR3 DNA sequence: TGTGCCAGCAGAACAGGGGGCCAAGAGACCCAGTACTTC.

The rearrangement joins TRBV4-3 to TRBJ2-1, with 11 bases aligning to TRBD2. Trimming removed 4 bases from V and 4 bases from J; junction bases left unmatched: 9. Germline V gene lookup returns CDR1 LGHNA and CDR2 YSLEER. The CDR3 is 17 amino acids. DNA for the CDR3: TGCGCCAGCAGCCCGTTGGGTAGCGGGGGGGCATACAATGAGCAGTTCTTC. Protein product: CASSPLGSGGAYNEQFF.